This entry describes one TCR beta chain. Its antigen specificity is not known. No clone much larger than this one lies a single base away; base qualities are absent. Taken with the paper, the label for time point translates to: pre-sensitization, week 0. The treatment or condition tag for this specimen amounts to: therapeutic diphenylcyclopropenone sensitization with weekly scalp DPC. Blood at each patch-test visit was drawn before the patch test was applied. Eligible patients were aged 18 to 70, diagnosed with alopecia, deemed suitable for DPC therapy, and excluded if pregnant. Unfractionated whole blood was collected in Tempus Blood RNA tubes, and total RNA was extracted from that blood. Library generation was performed with RACE. The data were produced on a NextSeq 500. Library preparation attached unique molecular identifiers to individual cDNA molecules for quantitative, reproducible TCR counting. Both TCR alpha and TCR beta chains were sequenced from each blood RNA sample. In the paper's pipeline: Samples had a median of about 90,000 TCRs, with a range from about 23,224 to 690,600. V, J and CDR3 annotation of the TCR reads was carried out using the Decombinator software suite. For PS versus PT1 abundance plots, all samples were subsampled to the same number of TCRs (28,000). Expanded TCRs were defined as absent before sensitization and observed at least eight times at the 2-week time point. The public reads were reanalyzed by TCRdb: fastp trimming at Q25, MiXCR alignment, in-frame beta chains only. Rows are combined by CDR3 protein, so each entry shows the most common genes and DNA. The V and J calls reflect TCRdb's pipeline rather than the authors' work. The sample table records about 80,000 distinct CDR3 sequences; 12% to 15% of these occur just once. The ten largest clones capture roughly 4.5% of the sample.

This sample is drawn from a study of human T cells and chemical hapten exposure (dated by TCRdb to about 2021). About the study as a whole: For sensitization, 2% DPC in acetone was applied to a 2 cm by 2 cm area of upper inner arm skin. Patient blood was sampled pre-sensitization (week 0) and at 2, 6 and about 24 weeks after DPC sensitization. Throughout the roughly 23-week study period, patients were also given weekly therapeutic DPC doses on the scalp. Libraries were pooled for sequencing, and variation in per-sample TCR yields was attributed mainly to small differences in library volumes within the pool. The mostly female patient cohort included alopecia areata with under or over 50% scalp involvement, alopecia totalis and alopecia universalis. In alopecia patients, the study followed how the peripheral blood TCR repertoire changed in vivo over primary and secondary sensitization to diphenylcyclopropenone (DPC), a hapten. Twenty-nine alopecia patients provided blood for TCR sequencing at one to four time points (pre-sensitization, 2, 6 and 24 weeks). Patch testing was done on the upper back using Finn chambers containing 0.01% DPC, and results were scored after 6 days according to International Contact Dermatitis Research Group standards. What the authors observed across the whole study: After repeated subsampling, the strength of the expansion versus patch-test correlation and the threshold at which it became significant changed. No change with DPC sensitization was found in the number of TCRs above 1 in 1000 frequency, and no evidence of global repertoire structure alterations was found. Expanded TCRs formed significantly more large CDR3 similarity clusters than pre-sensitization or healthy control sets, consistent with antigen-driven responses. A positive correlation was found between the number of PT1 expanded TCRs and patch test score, with significance reached at thresholds 8, 16 and 32 but not 4. All patients had alopecia, a presumed autoimmune disease, so their immune response might differ from that of healthy individuals.

Germline trimming: 6 bases from V, 2 bases from J; junction bases outside gene matches: 7. From the cysteine up to the phenylalanine, the CDR3 has a length of 15 residues. Of all the DNA, just the CDR3 is kept, 45 bases in frame from base 1. The germline V gene specifies MDHEN as CDR1 and SYDVKM as CDR2. The chain links TRBV28 with TRBJ2-5; 9 central bases correspond to TRBD2. This TCR came from a woman between 45 and 65 years old with alopecia areata. Some clones in this sample may be carry-over from other donors' samples. This sample comprised whole blood, obtained in connection with sensitization to the hapten diphenylcyclopropenone (DPC). CDR3 region: CASRSGTSLQETQYF. The DNA sequence reads TGTGCCAGCAGATCCGGGACTAGCTTACAAGAGACCCAGTACTTC.